The rows below give T cell receptor beta chains drawn from one sample of a study of T cells after yellow fever vaccination. Via MiXCR, TCRdb re-called the 5' RACE reads, giving one row per CDR3 protein. The sample holds a few hundred thousand distinct CDR3 sequences, about 3.9% seen once. Sequencing was performed on PBMCs, taken 15 days after the yellow fever booster vaccination. These receptors were taken from a man between 18 and 29 years old who received the YFV17D yellow fever vaccine. The CDR3 runs from the conserved cysteine through the conserved F or W. The D gene is left open where the match is weak. Part of the rows lack a size; the others show once, few, many or a class for expanded clones.

J gene,V gene,D gene,clone size,CDR3 DNA,CDR3 protein
TRBJ2-7,TRBV11-2,-,-,TGTGCCAGCAGCTTAAACCGTTACGAGCAGTACTTC,CASSLNRYEQYF
TRBJ2-1,TRBV19,-,many,TGTGCCAGTAGTATCCGGCTACTCCGATCCTACAATGAGCAGTTCTTC,CASSIRLLRSYNEQFF
TRBJ2-1,TRBV5-6,-,many,TGTGCCAGCAGCTTGGGGGCCGGGGGGCCTCCCTACAATGAGCAGTTCTTC,CASSLGAGGPPYNEQFF
TRBJ2-1,TRBV5-1,-,many,TGCGCCAGCAGCTTAGCCAGGGGGGCCTTAGAGCAGTTCTTC,CASSLARGALEQFF
TRBJ2-3,TRBV10-3,TRBD2,many,TGTGCCATCAGTATGACGGCGGGAGGGTCAGATACGCAGTATTTT,CAISMTAGGSDTQYF
TRBJ2-7,TRBV25-1,TRBD1,many,TGTGCCAGCAGTGAAGGGGACAGGGTCGAGCAGTACTTC,CASSEGDRVEQYF
TRBJ1-6,TRBV7-2,TRBD1,many,TGTGCCAGCAGACGTTATCCGTCCGGGACAGGGAATTATAATTCACCCCTCCACTTT,CASRRYPSGTGNYNSPLHF
TRBJ1-1,TRBV20-1,-,many,TGCAGTGCTATCAGACAGGACACGAACACTGAAGCTTTCTTT,CSAIRQDTNTEAFF
TRBJ1-6,TRBV20-1,-,many,TGCAGTACAGGGACGGTTTCCTATAATTCACCCCTCCACTTT,CSTGTVSYNSPLHF
TRBJ1-2,TRBV5-5,-,-,TGTGCCAGCAGCTGGGGGACGGACCTCTATGGCTACACCTTC,CASSWGTDLYGYTF
TRBJ2-7,TRBV5-1,TRBD1,many,TGCGCCAGCAGCTTGGGACAGGGGGCCCACGAGCAGTACTTC,CASSLGQGAHEQYF
TRBJ2-3,TRBV18,-,many,TGTGCCAGCTCACCAGTGACAGATACGCAGTATTTT,CASSPVTDTQYF
TRBJ1-2,TRBV5-4,-,many,TGTGCCAGCAGCCCCCGGGGGAACTATGGCTACACCTTC,CASSPRGNYGYTF
TRBJ2-7,TRBV7-9,TRBD1,many,TGTGCCAGCAGCTTTCCTCTCGGACAGGGGGCAGTCGAGCAGTACTTC,CASSFPLGQGAVEQYF
TRBJ1-4,TRBV4-3,-,many,TGCGCCAGCAGCCAAGTCCAGACAGGACCCAACGACTACCCGGTGATCCTGTTTTTT,CASSQVQTGPNDYPVILFF
TRBJ1-2,TRBV24-1,TRBD1,many,TGTGCCACCAGTGATCGAGAACCCAGGGGGCCCTATTCCTATGGCTACACCTTC,CATSDREPRGPYSYGYTF
TRBJ2-7,TRBV2,-,many,TGTGCCAGCAGTAATACCTACGAGCAGTACTTC,CASSNTYEQYF
TRBJ2-1,TRBV5-1,TRBD1,many,TGCGCCAGCAGATTGGAGATGGGACAGGGATCCTACAATGAGCAGTTCTTC,CASRLEMGQGSYNEQFF
TRBJ2-1,TRBV5-5,-,many,TGTGCCAGCAGCTTCCGGAGGACTTTTCTAAGCTCCTACAATGAGCAGTTCTTC,CASSFRRTFLSSYNEQFF
TRBJ1-5,TRBV27,-,many,TGTGCCAGCAGTTTGGCCTATAGCAATCAGCCCCAGCATTTT,CASSLAYSNQPQHF
TRBJ2-1,TRBV5-5,-,many,TGTGCCAGCAGACAAGACAGTAGCTCCTACAATGAGCAGTTCTTC,CASRQDSSSYNEQFF
TRBJ1-6,TRBV7-2,-,many,TGTGCCAGCAGCTTAAGGAATTCACCCCTCCACTTT,CASSLRNSPLHF
TRBJ2-5,TRBV24-1,-,many,TGTGCCACCAGAGCTAGCGAGGGAGAGACCCAGTACTTC,CATRASEGETQYF
TRBJ1-4,TRBV5-1,-,many,TGCGCCAGCGCAACACAGGGTGGGGAAAAACTGTTTTTT,CASATQGGEKLFF
TRBJ2-7,TRBV27,TRBD2,few,TGTGCCAGCAAGACGGGGGGGACCTACGAGCAGTACTTC,CASKTGGTYEQYF
TRBJ1-3,TRBV19,-,many,TGTGCCAGTAGTGATCGGACCCGAAACACCATATATTTT,CASSDRTRNTIYF
TRBJ2-3,TRBV20-1,-,many,TGCAGTGCTGTCTGGGGACATCGTGAGTATTTT,CSAVWGHREYF
TRBJ2-3,TRBV20-1,-,many,TGCAGTGCTAGAGAAAAGAGAACAGATACGCAGTATTTT,CSAREKRTDTQYF
TRBJ2-6,TRBV5-4,-,few,TGTGCCAGCCCTCGAGAAACAGGTTCCGGGGCCAACGTCCTGACTTTC,CASPRETGSGANVLTF
TRBJ2-7,TRBV7-2,TRBD1,many,TGTGCCAGCAGTCATCCCGGGACAGGGCTAAACGAGCAGTACTTC,CASSHPGTGLNEQYF
TRBJ2-3,TRBV3-1,TRBD2,many,TGTGCCAGCAGCTTCGGGGGGACTAGTTCGGGGAAGGATACGCAGTATTTT,CASSFGGTSSGKDTQYF
TRBJ1-5,TRBV4-1,-,many,TGCGCCAGCAGCCTCAGGGACACCAATCAGCCCCAGCATTTT,CASSLRDTNQPQHF
TRBJ2-7,TRBV7-2,-,many,TGTGCCAGCAGCTTAGAAGGGTACATCCACTTC,CASSLEGYIHF
TRBJ2-7,TRBV7-2,TRBD1,many,TGTGCCAGCAGCGCGACAGGGAACGAGCAGTACTTC,CASSATGNEQYF
TRBJ1-1,TRBV5-1,-,many,TGCGCCAGCAGCTTGGGGGCCGGGGCCAGTGTGAGAGGCACTGAAGCTTTCTTT,CASSLGAGASVRGTEAFF
TRBJ2-7,TRBV7-2,-,many,TGTGCCAGCAGCTCGTACCAGGGGAGCTCCTACGAGCAGTACTTC,CASSSYQGSSYEQYF
TRBJ2-2,TRBV7-9,-,many,TGTGCCAGCAGCTTAACAGGAAGAACCGGGGAGCTGTTTTTT,CASSLTGRTGELFF
TRBJ2-3,TRBV9,-,many,TGTGCCAGCAGCGGCCCCTATTTGGGGGCCACAGATACGCAGTATTTT,CASSGPYLGATDTQYF
TRBJ1-6,TRBV3-1,TRBD1,many,TGTGCCAGCAGCCAGCTTGGGACAGGGGGTAATTCACCCCTCCACTTT,CASSQLGTGGNSPLHF
TRBJ1-6,TRBV12-3/TRBV12-4,-,many,TGTGCCAGCAGTTTTCTGGGCAGGGGAAATTCACCCCTCCACTTT,CASSFLGRGNSPLHF
TRBJ2-3,TRBV5-4,TRBD1,many,TGTGCCAGCAGCTTACAGGGGAGCACAGATACGCAGTATTTT,CASSLQGSTDTQYF
TRBJ2-2,TRBV5-1,-,many,TGCGCCAGCAGCTTGGAATGGGGGGAGCTGTTTTTT,CASSLEWGELFF
TRBJ2-5,TRBV7-9,TRBD1,many,TGTGCCAGCAGTCCGGTGGGCACAGGGGGCCTCGAGTACCAAGAGACCCAGTACTTC,CASSPVGTGGLEYQETQYF
TRBJ2-2,TRBV7-2,TRBD2,many,TGTGCCAGCAGCTTAGATTTCGGCGGGGGGGTCGGGGAGCTGTTTTTT,CASSLDFGGGVGELFF
TRBJ1-1,TRBV24-1,-,many,TGTGCCACCAGTGATTTGGGGAGTGAAGCTTTCTTT,CATSDLGSEAFF
TRBJ2-3,TRBV6-5,TRBD2,many,TGTGCCAGCAGTTACTCGACTAGCGGGGCCACAGATACGCAGTATTTT,CASSYSTSGATDTQYF
TRBJ2-2,TRBV5-1,-,few,TGCGCCAGCAAACCGGCGGACACCGGGGAGCTGTTTTTT,CASKPADTGELFF
TRBJ1-1,TRBV5-1,-,many,TGCGCCAGCAGCTTGGCGGTGCTGACAAGAACTGAAGCTTTCTTT,CASSLAVLTRTEAFF
TRBJ1-6,TRBV20-1,TRBD1,many,TGCAGTGCTAGTCCCACTTTACCCGACAGGGGCCGGTATAATTCACCCCTCCACTTT,CSASPTLPDRGRYNSPLHF
TRBJ2-5,TRBV18,-,many,TGTGCCAGCTCACCAACGATCGGGCCCGAAGAGACCCAGTACTTC,CASSPTIGPEETQYF
TRBJ1-4,TRBV28,-,many,TGTGCCAGCAACGGTCCCCGTGAAAAACTGTTTTTT,CASNGPREKLFF
TRBJ2-5,TRBV4-1,-,many,TGCGCCAGCAGCCAAAGGGTTGGACCGGGCGAGACCCAGTACTTC,CASSQRVGPGETQYF
TRBJ2-1,TRBV7-8,TRBD2,many,TGTGCCAGCAGCTTAGGGACTAGCGGGGTTTACAATGAGCAGTTCTTC,CASSLGTSGVYNEQFF
TRBJ2-5,TRBV5-1,-,many,TGCGCCAGCAGCTTCCAGGGTAAAGAGACCCAGTACTTC,CASSFQGKETQYF
TRBJ2-1,TRBV11-2,-,many,TGTGCCGGGTGCCTTCCCTCCTACAATGAGCAGTTCTTC,CAGCLPSYNEQFF
TRBJ2-2,TRBV24-1,-,many,TGTGCCACCAGTGGCCCAACAGGGATCGGGGAGCTGTTTTTT,CATSGPTGIGELFF
TRBJ2-3,TRBV4-3,TRBD2,many,TGCGCCAGCAGCCAAGATTCGGGAGGTAGCACAGATACGCAGTATTTT,CASSQDSGGSTDTQYF
TRBJ2-2,TRBV5-1,TRBD2,many,TGCGCCAGCACCGGGACTAGGAACACCGGGGAGCTGTTTTTT,CASTGTRNTGELFF